This is a list of T cell receptor beta chains from one sample in a study. One entry per CDR3 protein results from TCRdb running MiXCR on the 5' RACE reads. The sample carries some 30,000 distinct CDR3 sequences, 27% recorded once. Material: tumor-infiltrating Tregs sorted from the breast tumor. These receptors came from a female donor with breast cancer. Both conserved end residues are part of each CDR3. A D gene is named only where the DNA matches it firmly. Some rows have no size entry. The others give once, few or many, or a class for an expanded clone.

cdr3_aa: CASSKEDRDDSPLHF
d_call: TRBD1
j_call: TRBJ1-6
v_call: TRBV6-6
clone_size: -

cdr3_aa: CASSYLSGGNSPLHF
d_call: TRBD1
j_call: TRBJ1-6
v_call: TRBV6-6
clone_size: many

cdr3_aa: CASSLGGISNQPQHF
d_call: -
j_call: TRBJ1-5
v_call: TRBV5-6
clone_size: -

cdr3_aa: CASSEYFPGAGEQFF
d_call: -
j_call: TRBJ2-1
v_call: TRBV25-1
clone_size: -

cdr3_aa: CASRRVREMDTEAFF
d_call: -
j_call: TRBJ1-1
v_call: TRBV6-1
clone_size: few

cdr3_aa: CATSDSPIAGAGEAFF
d_call: -
j_call: TRBJ1-1
v_call: TRBV24-1
clone_size: many

cdr3_aa: CASSLTDNEQFF
d_call: -
j_call: TRBJ2-1
v_call: TRBV18
clone_size: many

cdr3_aa: CSSSVEVGDTEAFF
d_call: -
j_call: TRBJ1-1
v_call: TRBV29-1
clone_size: few

cdr3_aa: CASSLTPGQPQHF
d_call: -
j_call: TRBJ1-5
v_call: TRBV7-3
clone_size: -

cdr3_aa: CASSLIGLAGADTQYF
d_call: TRBD2
j_call: TRBJ2-3
v_call: TRBV13
clone_size: many

cdr3_aa: CASRSKGSIGQYF
d_call: -
j_call: TRBJ2-7
v_call: TRBV27
clone_size: many

cdr3_aa: CASSPRTSGRNEQFF
d_call: TRBD2
j_call: TRBJ2-1
v_call: TRBV4-2
clone_size: -

cdr3_aa: CASSLEWNTEAFF
d_call: -
j_call: TRBJ1-1
v_call: TRBV12-3/TRBV12-4
clone_size: -

cdr3_aa: CSVSGQNYGYTF
d_call: TRBD1
j_call: TRBJ1-2
v_call: TRBV29-1
clone_size: many

cdr3_aa: CASSYRGGGTEAFF
d_call: -
j_call: TRBJ1-1
v_call: TRBV6-5
clone_size: many

cdr3_aa: CATSELGTENEQFF
d_call: -
j_call: TRBJ2-1
v_call: TRBV24-1
clone_size: many

cdr3_aa: CASRTARGNEQFF
d_call: -
j_call: TRBJ2-1
v_call: TRBV2
clone_size: -

cdr3_aa: CASSVGRGRFGGTEALF
d_call: -
j_call: TRBJ1-1
v_call: TRBV2
clone_size: -

cdr3_aa: CASSNGGVHEQFF
d_call: -
j_call: TRBJ2-1
v_call: TRBV5-1
clone_size: medium-sized

cdr3_aa: CSARVPQFDEQFF
d_call: -
j_call: TRBJ2-1
v_call: TRBV20-1
clone_size: many

cdr3_aa: CRAGGRGASSYNEQFF
d_call: TRBD2
j_call: TRBJ2-1
v_call: TRBV20-1
clone_size: -

cdr3_aa: CATSGDAADEQFF
d_call: -
j_call: TRBJ2-1
v_call: TRBV24-1
clone_size: medium-sized

cdr3_aa: CASSYAQLNTEAFF
d_call: -
j_call: TRBJ1-1
v_call: TRBV5-4
clone_size: -

cdr3_aa: CASSSRETQYF
d_call: -
j_call: TRBJ2-5
v_call: TRBV18
clone_size: -

cdr3_aa: CASSQEGDRGWETQYF
d_call: TRBD1
j_call: TRBJ2-5
v_call: TRBV4-1
clone_size: many

cdr3_aa: CASSLSLNPSYNEQFF
d_call: -
j_call: TRBJ2-1
v_call: TRBV11-2
clone_size: -

cdr3_aa: CASSPTGLPYNEQFF
d_call: -
j_call: TRBJ2-1
v_call: TRBV7-3
clone_size: medium-sized

cdr3_aa: CASSPPPIF
d_call: -
j_call: TRBJ2-1
v_call: TRBV11-1
clone_size: many

cdr3_aa: CASSQDRALAQPQHF
d_call: -
j_call: TRBJ1-5
v_call: TRBV4-1
clone_size: many

cdr3_aa: CASRTQGGDQPQHF
d_call: TRBD1
j_call: TRBJ1-5
v_call: TRBV6-5
clone_size: -

cdr3_aa: CATSDADSSSNQPQHF
d_call: -
j_call: TRBJ1-5
v_call: TRBV24-1
clone_size: -

cdr3_aa: CASSPLGQGRDEAFF
d_call: TRBD1
j_call: TRBJ1-1
v_call: TRBV14
clone_size: few

cdr3_aa: CATRVGGSTEASF
d_call: -
j_call: TRBJ1-1
v_call: TRBV24-1
clone_size: once

cdr3_aa: CASSNSANQPQHF
d_call: -
j_call: TRBJ1-5
v_call: TRBV4-1
clone_size: many

cdr3_aa: CASSYTRGGNTEAFF
d_call: -
j_call: TRBJ1-1
v_call: TRBV6-5
clone_size: -

cdr3_aa: CSVGYGTEEKLFF
d_call: -
j_call: TRBJ1-4
v_call: TRBV29-1
clone_size: few

cdr3_aa: CASSTSPGREQFF
d_call: -
j_call: TRBJ2-1
v_call: TRBV7-2
clone_size: many

cdr3_aa: CASSFLAVSYNEQFF
d_call: -
j_call: TRBJ2-1
v_call: TRBV7-9
clone_size: many

cdr3_aa: CSAEAGDSYEQYF
d_call: TRBD2
j_call: TRBJ2-7
v_call: TRBV20-1
clone_size: few

cdr3_aa: CASSLLDSGPPFF
d_call: TRBD2
j_call: TRBJ2-1
v_call: TRBV5-1
clone_size: few

cdr3_aa: CASSLLKGDEAFF
d_call: -
j_call: TRBJ1-1
v_call: TRBV11-2
clone_size: many

cdr3_aa: CASSEGAFNQPQHF
d_call: TRBD1
j_call: TRBJ1-5
v_call: TRBV5-1
clone_size: many